The 10 T cell receptor beta chains below were found in one sample sequenced in a study of blood T cells in healthy people across ages. A second roughly 6 to 11 cycle PCR used barcoded and J-beta primers. TCRdb fed the 5' RACE reads into MiXCR, producing one record per CDR3 protein. The sample has roughly 800,000 distinct CDR3 sequences, 55% to 70% seen once. The source material was blood. The origin of the receptors is a man younger than 45 in good health.

This chain links TRBV29-1 with TRBJ2-7, with 8 bases matching TRBD2. There are 15 residues in the CDR3. The V gene end was trimmed by 5 bases and the J gene end by 3 bases; junction bases not matched to a gene: 12. The germline CDR1 and CDR2 sequences are SQVTM and ANQGSEA. The CDR3 protein is CSVSRGSGRGYEQYF. The DNA of the CDR3 is TGCAGCGTTTCGCGGGGGAGCGGGAGAGGCTACGAGCAGTACTTC.

V and J are TRBV2 and TRBJ1-5; D remains ambiguous. The CDR3 has 13 residues. Trimming removed 7 bases from V and 7 bases from J, with 14 bases in between. Per the germline V gene, CDR1 is SNHLY and CDR2 is FYNNEI. CDR3: CASTKYSNQPQHF. CDR3 coding DNA: TGTGCCAGCACCAAGTACAGTAACCAGCCCCAGCATTTT.

This chain joins TRBV7-2 and TRBJ2-5; tentatively, D is TRBD2 (5 bases). V was pared by 6 bases and J by 7 bases, with 15 bases between. In germline, CDR1 is SGHTA, CDR2 FQGNSA. The CDR3 has 13 residues. CDR3 DNA sequence: TGTGCCAGCAGACAACTACTAGTTGGGACCCAGTACTTC. Amino acid sequence: CASRQLLVGTQYF.

The CDR3 reads CASSPGTEYYNEQFF. The CDR3 DNA reads as TGCGCCAGCAGCCCCGGGACAGAATACTACAATGAGCAGTTCTTC. The J gene is TRBJ2-1, the V gene TRBV5-1; 7 bases map to TRBD1. This CDR3 region has 15 residues. J was trimmed by 3 bases and V by 4 bases; bases with no gene match: 7. The germline V gene has CDR1 SGHRS and CDR2 YFSETQ.

This CDR3 is CASSLGLGGNTEAFF. The DNA of the CDR3 is TGTGCCAGCAGCTTAGGGCTGGGTGGCAACACTGAAGCTTTCTTT. V usage is TRBV7-9 and J usage is TRBJ1-1; D unclear. Trimming pared 1 base from V and 2 bases from J, leaving 11 bases between. This CDR3 region has 15 residues. CDR1 is SEHNR, CDR2 FQNEAQ, per germline (reference sequence).

For this clonotype: A much larger clone differs by one base, so this may be a read error. The chain has TRBV7-9 and TRBJ2-7; D gene unclear. CDR1 is SEHNR, CDR2 FQNEAQ, per germline (reference sequence). V was cut by 1 base and J by 8 bases, with 12 bases left in between. The CDR3 runs 13 residues. CDR3 residues: CASSLGASDKQYF. CDR3 nucleotides: TGTGCCAGCAGCTTAGGGGCTTCAGACAAGCAGTACTTC.

The CDR3 DNA reads TGTGCCAGCAGTTTATCGATGAGTTGGGTCCAAGAGACCCAGTACTTC. Translating gives CASSLSMSWVQETQYF. The gene calls are TRBV27 and TRBJ2-5; D ambiguous. CDR1 and CDR2 (germline): MNHEY, SMNVEV (reference sequence). The CDR3 runs to 16 residues. V lost 0 bases and J lost 1, with 12 bases in between.

Concerning this clonotype itself: At one end the junction does not follow the germline gene, possibly because of a read error. The J gene is TRBJ2-7, the V gene TRBV20-1; D gene uncertain. Germline-derived CDR1 and CDR2 are DFQATT and SNEGSKA (reference sequence). The CDR3 covers 12 residues. CDR3 nucleotide sequence: TGCAGTGCCCGACAAGCCTCCTACGCGCAGTACTTC. Protein product: CSARQASYAQYF.

The count of this clonotype is one. This sequence joins TRBV4-1 and TRBJ2-2, with D perhaps matching TRBD1 or TRBD2 (6 bases each). The length of the CDR3 is 14 residues. From germline, CDR1 is MGHRA and CDR2 YSYEKL. The V and J ends lost 1 base and 6 bases respectively, with 9 bases between them. The CDR3 bases are TGCGCCAGCAGCCAAGGGGGGGCCGCCGGGGAGCTGTTTTTT. Translation: CASSQGGAAGELFF.

This clonotype appeared a single time. This chain links TRBV28 with TRBJ2-1; TRBD1 matches at 9 bases. The CDR3 spans 15 residues. CDR1 MDHEN and CDR2 SYDVKM come from the germline V gene. V lost 3 bases, J lost 10 bases, and 10 bases stayed unmatched. The CDR3 loop reads CASSLGTGKGREQFF. The CDR3 coding sequence is TGTGCCAGCAGTTTGGGGACAGGGAAAGGAAGGGAGCAGTTCTTC. Full variable domain (missing parts from reference TRBV28 and TRBJ2-1): DVKVTQSSRYLVKRTGEKVFLECVQDMDHENMFWYRQDPGLGLRLIYFSYDVKMKEKGDIPEGYSVSREKKERFSLILESASTNQTSMYLCASSLGTGKGREQFFGPGTRLTVL.